These T cell receptor beta chains were read from a single sample in a study of blood T cell repertoires in COVID-19. Here immunoSEQ multiplex PCR was the method, and the copy in TCRdb shows in-frame clones only, minus some. The sample shows about 150,000 clones, about four fifths of them seen only once. Sequenced sample: peripheral blood. The source is a woman in her 70s who had recovered from COVID-19. CDR3s include the opening cysteine and the closing phenylalanine or tryptophan. The order of the fields is clone size, D gene, J gene, V gene, CDR3 protein, CDR3 DNA. D genes are given only for firm matches. Not all rows give a size; the values are once, few, many and, for expanded clones, a class.

clone_size: few
d_call: NA
j_call: TRBJ2-6
v_call: TRBV7-9
cdr3_aa: CASSLGRGLAGANVLTF
cdr3_nt: TGTGCCAGCAGCTTAGGTCGGGGACTGGCGGGGGCCAACGTCCTGACTTTC

clone_size: NA
d_call: NA
j_call: TRBJ2-1
v_call: TRBV5-4
cdr3_aa: CASNGYSDNEQFF
cdr3_nt: TGTGCCAGCAACGGCTACAGTGACAATGAGCAGTTCTTC

clone_size: NA
d_call: TRBD2
j_call: TRBJ2-1
v_call: TRBV5-6
cdr3_aa: CASSLAGEGNEQFF
cdr3_nt: TGTGCCAGCAGCCTAGCGGGAGAGGGGAATGAGCAGTTCTTC

clone_size: NA
d_call: TRBD2
j_call: TRBJ2-1
v_call: TRBV7-9
cdr3_aa: CASSLVGGGRYNEQFF
cdr3_nt: TGTGCCAGCAGCTTAGTGGGGGGAGGGCGATACAATGAGCAGTTCTTC

clone_size: NA
d_call: TRBD2
j_call: TRBJ2-1
v_call: TRBV5-6
cdr3_aa: CASSLSGGRYNEQFF
cdr3_nt: TGTGCCAGCAGCCTAAGCGGGGGGAGGTACAATGAGCAGTTCTTC

clone_size: NA
d_call: NA
j_call: TRBJ2-2
v_call: TRBV3-1/TRBV3-2
cdr3_aa: CASSQGSTNTGELFF
cdr3_nt: TGTGCCAGCAGCCAGGGCAGCACGAACACCGGGGAGCTGTTTTTT

clone_size: once
d_call: NA
j_call: TRBJ1-4
v_call: TRBV5-1
cdr3_aa: CASSPDGLNEKLFF
cdr3_nt: TGCGCCAGCAGCCCGGACGGACTGAATGAAAAACTGTTTTTT

clone_size: NA
d_call: NA
j_call: TRBJ2-6
v_call: TRBV6-5
cdr3_aa: CASQGANVLTF
cdr3_nt: TGTGCCAGCCAAGGGGCCAACGTCCTGACTTTC

clone_size: once
d_call: NA
j_call: TRBJ2-7
v_call: TRBV5-1
cdr3_aa: CASSLAWGGPFEQYF
cdr3_nt: TGCGCCAGCAGCCTGGCCTGGGGGGGGCCCTTCGAGCAGTACTTC

clone_size: NA
d_call: NA
j_call: TRBJ2-1
v_call: TRBV20-1
cdr3_aa: CSASPAGRGAYNEQFF
cdr3_nt: TGCAGTGCTAGTCCCGCCGGGCGGGGCGCTTACAATGAGCAGTTCTTC

clone_size: NA
d_call: NA
j_call: TRBJ2-7
v_call: TRBV27
cdr3_aa: CASSPGDNYEQYF
cdr3_nt: TGTGCCAGCAGTCCAGGGGACAACTACGAGCAGTACTTC

clone_size: NA
d_call: NA
j_call: TRBJ1-4
v_call: TRBV2
cdr3_aa: CASSGGINEKLFF
cdr3_nt: TGTGCCAGCAGTGGGGGCATCAATGAAAAACTGTTTTTT

clone_size: NA
d_call: NA
j_call: TRBJ1-2
v_call: TRBV28
cdr3_aa: CASSWTANYGYTF
cdr3_nt: TGTGCCAGCAGTTGGACAGCTAACTATGGCTACACCTTC

clone_size: once
d_call: TRBD2
j_call: TRBJ2-7
v_call: TRBV4-3
cdr3_aa: CASSQDRGGSYEQYF
cdr3_nt: TGCGCCAGCAGCCAAGACCGGGGAGGGTCCTACGAGCAGTACTTC

clone_size: NA
d_call: TRBD1
j_call: TRBJ1-2
v_call: TRBV7-8
cdr3_aa: CASSSPDRIRPYGYTF
cdr3_nt: TGTGCCAGCAGCTCCCCGGACAGGATCAGGCCCTATGGCTACACCTTC

clone_size: NA
d_call: TRBD1
j_call: TRBJ1-3
v_call: TRBV5-6
cdr3_aa: CASSSLDRELSGNTIYF
cdr3_nt: TGTGCCAGCAGCTCCCTGGACAGGGAGCTCTCTGGAAACACCATATATTTT

clone_size: NA
d_call: NA
j_call: TRBJ2-3
v_call: TRBV7-3
cdr3_aa: CASSPKGVHGTDTQYF
cdr3_nt: TGTGCCAGCAGCCCGAAAGGGGTTCACGGCACAGATACGCAGTATTTT

clone_size: few
d_call: NA
j_call: TRBJ2-2
v_call: TRBV7-9
cdr3_aa: CASSLPNPNTGELFF
cdr3_nt: TGTGCCAGCAGCTTACCTAACCCGAACACCGGGGAGCTGTTTTTT

clone_size: NA
d_call: NA
j_call: TRBJ1-5
v_call: TRBV5-8
cdr3_aa: CASSLGSSGWPNQPQHF
cdr3_nt: TGTGCCAGCAGCTTAGGATCCTCCGGGTGGCCCAATCAGCCCCAGCATTTT

clone_size: NA
d_call: NA
j_call: TRBJ1-2
v_call: TRBV5-1
cdr3_aa: CASSLEGGPNGYTF
cdr3_nt: TGCGCCAGCAGTCTGGAGGGCGGACCAAATGGCTACACCTTC

clone_size: NA
d_call: NA
j_call: TRBJ2-3
v_call: TRBV6-5
cdr3_aa: CAGPRGAHTDTQYF
cdr3_nt: TGTGCCGGCCCCCGGGGGGCCCACACAGATACGCAGTATTTT

clone_size: NA
d_call: TRBD1
j_call: TRBJ1-1
v_call: TRBV28
cdr3_aa: CASTSFRGLSEAFF
cdr3_nt: TGTGCCAGCACTTCATTCAGGGGGCTCTCTGAAGCTTTCTTT

clone_size: NA
d_call: NA
j_call: TRBJ2-6
v_call: TRBV3-1/TRBV3-2
cdr3_aa: CASNHTSLGESGANVLTF
cdr3_nt: TGTGCCAGCAACCACACTAGCCTAGGGGAGTCTGGGGCCAACGTCCTGACTTTC

clone_size: NA
d_call: TRBD2
j_call: TRBJ2-7
v_call: TRBV30
cdr3_aa: CAWSDFSSGGASYEQYF
cdr3_nt: TGTGCCTGGAGTGACTTCTCTAGCGGGGGGGCTTCCTACGAGCAGTACTTC

clone_size: NA
d_call: NA
j_call: TRBJ2-7
v_call: TRBV5-1
cdr3_aa: CASSLEGRPLLGVRGEQYF
cdr3_nt: TGCGCCAGCAGCTTGGAGGGGAGGCCCCTTTTGGGAGTTCGGGGGGAGCAGTACTTC

clone_size: NA
d_call: NA
j_call: TRBJ2-1
v_call: TRBV4-1
cdr3_aa: CASSQGPTVVSYNEQFF
cdr3_nt: TGCGCCAGCAGCCAAGGGCCCACAGTTGTCTCCTACAATGAGCAGTTCTTC

clone_size: NA
d_call: TRBD1
j_call: TRBJ1-2
v_call: TRBV7-2
cdr3_aa: CASSPDRWANYGYTF
cdr3_nt: TGTGCCAGCAGTCCGGACAGGTGGGCTAACTATGGCTACACCTTC

clone_size: NA
d_call: NA
j_call: TRBJ2-3
v_call: TRBV7-3
cdr3_aa: CASSLNPSDTQYF
cdr3_nt: TGTGCCAGCAGCTTAAATCCAAGCGATACGCAGTATTTT

clone_size: NA
d_call: NA
j_call: TRBJ2-1
v_call: TRBV20-1
cdr3_aa: CSAPSFGEQFF
cdr3_nt: TGCAGTGCTCCTAGCTTCGGTGAGCAGTTCTTC

clone_size: once
d_call: TRBD1
j_call: TRBJ2-3
v_call: TRBV9
cdr3_aa: CASSPRTGTDTQYF
cdr3_nt: TGTGCCAGCAGCCCCCGGACAGGGACAGATACGCAGTATTTT

clone_size: NA
d_call: NA
j_call: TRBJ2-2
v_call: TRBV3-1/TRBV3-2
cdr3_aa: CASSQGGLGGTNTGELFF
cdr3_nt: TGTGCCAGCAGCCAAGGCGGGTTGGGCGGGACGAACACCGGGGAGCTGTTTTTT

clone_size: NA
d_call: TRBD2
j_call: TRBJ2-7
v_call: TRBV7-9
cdr3_aa: CASSPEREASYEQYF
cdr3_nt: TGTGCCAGCAGCCCCGAGCGGGAGGCCTCCTACGAGCAGTACTTC

clone_size: NA
d_call: TRBD1
j_call: TRBJ1-1
v_call: TRBV5-1
cdr3_aa: CASSPQGVSTEAFF
cdr3_nt: TGCGCCAGCAGCCCGCAGGGGGTGAGCACTGAAGCTTTCTTT

clone_size: NA
d_call: TRBD1
j_call: TRBJ2-3
v_call: TRBV7-2
cdr3_aa: CASSPITGVVNTQYF
cdr3_nt: TGTGCCAGCAGCCCGATCACAGGGGTAGTAAATACGCAGTATTTT

clone_size: NA
d_call: NA
j_call: TRBJ2-5
v_call: TRBV5-6
cdr3_aa: CASSPDYGGAGGTQYF
cdr3_nt: TGTGCCAGCAGCCCAGACTACGGAGGGGCAGGCGGGACCCAGTACTTC

clone_size: NA
d_call: TRBD2
j_call: TRBJ2-7
v_call: TRBV3-1/TRBV3-2
cdr3_aa: CASSPQRGGYEQYF
cdr3_nt: TGTGCCAGCAGCCCCCAGCGGGGGGGCTACGAGCAGTACTTC

clone_size: NA
d_call: TRBD1
j_call: TRBJ2-1
v_call: TRBV15
cdr3_aa: CATSRGRGLANEQFF
cdr3_nt: TGTGCCACCAGCAGAGGTAGGGGGCTAGCCAATGAGCAGTTCTTC

clone_size: NA
d_call: NA
j_call: TRBJ2-3
v_call: TRBV2
cdr3_aa: CATQGGGYTDTQYF
cdr3_nt: TGTGCCACCCAAGGTGGCGGGTACACAGATACGCAGTATTTT

clone_size: NA
d_call: TRBD2
j_call: TRBJ2-2
v_call: TRBV10-3
cdr3_aa: CAIRGDGGRDAPAGELFF
cdr3_nt: TGTGCCATCAGGGGGGACGGCGGGAGAGACGCTCCCGCCGGGGAGCTGTTTTTT

clone_size: NA
d_call: NA
j_call: TRBJ1-5
v_call: TRBV25-1
cdr3_aa: CAQNRRHTRNQPQHF
cdr3_nt: TGTGCCCAAAACCGGAGGCACACCCGCAATCAGCCCCAGCATTTT

clone_size: many
d_call: NA
j_call: TRBJ1-2
v_call: TRBV10-3
cdr3_aa: CAISELQGPYGYTF
cdr3_nt: TGTGCCATCAGTGAGTTACAGGGCCCCTATGGCTACACCTTC

clone_size: few
d_call: TRBD1
j_call: TRBJ1-1
v_call: TRBV7-9
cdr3_aa: CASNPGTANTEAFF
cdr3_nt: TGTGCCAGCAACCCCGGGACAGCGAACACTGAAGCTTTCTTT

clone_size: NA
d_call: TRBD2
j_call: TRBJ2-1
v_call: TRBV18
cdr3_aa: CASSPTSGRYNEQFF
cdr3_nt: TGTGCCAGCTCACCCACTAGCGGGAGGTACAATGAGCAGTTCTTC

clone_size: NA
d_call: NA
j_call: TRBJ2-3
v_call: TRBV5-1
cdr3_aa: CASTLTTSTDTQYF
cdr3_nt: TGCGCCAGCACCCTGACTACTAGCACAGATACGCAGTATTTT

clone_size: NA
d_call: NA
j_call: TRBJ2-7
v_call: TRBV13
cdr3_aa: CASSLGGGSSYEQYF
cdr3_nt: TGTGCCAGCAGCTTAGGCGGAGGGAGCTCCTACGAGCAGTACTTC

clone_size: NA
d_call: NA
j_call: TRBJ1-2
v_call: TRBV6-1
cdr3_aa: CASSEAGGENYGYTF
cdr3_nt: TGTGCCAGCAGTGAAGCGGGCGGGGAGAATTATGGCTACACCTTC

clone_size: NA
d_call: TRBD1
j_call: TRBJ2-1
v_call: TRBV6-5
cdr3_aa: CASTPGTGAYNEQFF
cdr3_nt: TGTGCCAGCACCCCCGGGACAGGGGCCTACAATGAGCAGTTCTTC

clone_size: NA
d_call: NA
j_call: TRBJ1-4
v_call: TRBV9
cdr3_aa: CASSVSSGNEKLFF
cdr3_nt: TGTGCCAGCAGCGTCTCCAGCGGGAATGAAAAACTGTTTTTT

clone_size: NA
d_call: NA
j_call: TRBJ1-2
v_call: TRBV30
cdr3_aa: CAWSVEPNNYGYTF
cdr3_nt: TGTGCCTGGAGTGTTGAGCCCAATAACTATGGCTACACCTTC

clone_size: NA
d_call: NA
j_call: TRBJ1-4
v_call: TRBV2
cdr3_aa: CASSHPRGTENEKLFF
cdr3_nt: TGTGCCAGCAGCCACCCCCGGGGGACCGAAAATGAAAAACTGTTTTTT

clone_size: NA
d_call: NA
j_call: TRBJ2-5
v_call: TRBV9
cdr3_aa: CASSQEGWETQYF
cdr3_nt: TGTGCCAGCAGCCAGGAGGGGTGGGAGACCCAGTACTTC

clone_size: NA
d_call: NA
j_call: TRBJ2-2
v_call: TRBV4-1
cdr3_aa: CASSQVGRGHTGELFF
cdr3_nt: TGCGCCAGCAGCCAAGTCGGCAGAGGGCACACCGGGGAGCTGTTTTTT

clone_size: NA
d_call: NA
j_call: TRBJ2-7
v_call: TRBV28
cdr3_aa: CASSFPGHSYERYF
cdr3_nt: TGTGCCAGCAGTTTTCCGGGACACTCCTACGAGCGGTACTTC

clone_size: NA
d_call: NA
j_call: TRBJ1-2
v_call: TRBV2
cdr3_aa: CASSALGQGTGYTF
cdr3_nt: TGTGCCAGCAGCGCCTTGGGGCAGGGTACTGGCTACACCTTC